This T cell receptor beta chain was sequenced during a study of cytomegalovirus exposure and HLA in healthy donors. Study-wide results and limits: The study flagged roughly 160 TCR beta chains as cytomegalovirus-associated. Specificity of a few CMV-associated chains for CMV antigens was verified in vitro.

Here immunoSEQ multiplex PCR was the method, and the copy in TCRdb shows in-frame clones only, minus some. The sample has some 120,000 clones; about 96% are singletons. In the case of this clone: Its target is unknown.

The validation cohort, a group of over a hundred subjects, included the donors and was separate from the roughly 670-subject first cohort. The germline CDR1 and CDR2 sequences are SGHRS and YFSETQ. J was trimmed by 9 bases and V by 5 bases; bases with no gene match: 5. The CDR3 contains 13 residues. The V and J genes are TRBV5-1 and TRBJ2-5, with TRBD1 identical over 12 bases. The clonotype comes from a man aged 18 to 29 in good health and CMV-seronegative. Sequencing was done on a sample of PBMCs. The CDR3, as DNA: TGCGCCAGCAGGTCCGGGACAGGGGGCTCCCAGTACTTC. This encodes CASRSGTGGSQYF.